This TCR beta chain is drawn from a study of T cell responses to AZD1222 COVID-19 vaccine. Whole-study results and caveats: White British donors predominated, females outnumbered males, and clonal diversity was possibly underestimated.

Note on this clone: Antigen: not known.

The V end lost 1 base, the J end lost 4 bases, and 17 bases lay between the germline ends. The CDR3 totals 16 residues. Germline assignment: CDR1 SGHDT and CDR2 YYEEEE. Clones were sequenced by immunoSEQ multiplex PCR, and TCRdb holds only the in-frame ones, with some missing. This sample has about 150,000 clones; 75% to 90% occur once, and the top ten carry 6.9%. This rearrangement joins TRBV5-6 to TRBJ1-2; D is possibly TRBD1 (6 bases). The starting material was peripheral blood, obtained after recovery from COVID-19. This receptor was taken from an adult who had recovered from COVID-19. The CDR3 loop is CASSLTAGDGGYGYTF. Here the CDR3 DNA reads TGTGCCAGCAGCTTGACGGCAGGGGATGGGGGCTATGGCTACACCTTC.